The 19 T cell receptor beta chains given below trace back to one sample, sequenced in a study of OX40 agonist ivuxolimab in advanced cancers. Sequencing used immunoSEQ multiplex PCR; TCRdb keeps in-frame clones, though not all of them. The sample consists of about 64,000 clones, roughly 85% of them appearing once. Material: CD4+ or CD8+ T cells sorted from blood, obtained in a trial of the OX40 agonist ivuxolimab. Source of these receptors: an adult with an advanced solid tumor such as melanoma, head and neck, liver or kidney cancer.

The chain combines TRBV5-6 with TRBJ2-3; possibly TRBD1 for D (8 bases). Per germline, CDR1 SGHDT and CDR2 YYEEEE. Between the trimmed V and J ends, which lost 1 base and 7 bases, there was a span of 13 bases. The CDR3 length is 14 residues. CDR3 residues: CASSLNRGTNTQYF. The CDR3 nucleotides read TGTGCCAGCAGCTTGAACAGGGGGACTAATACGCAGTATTTT.

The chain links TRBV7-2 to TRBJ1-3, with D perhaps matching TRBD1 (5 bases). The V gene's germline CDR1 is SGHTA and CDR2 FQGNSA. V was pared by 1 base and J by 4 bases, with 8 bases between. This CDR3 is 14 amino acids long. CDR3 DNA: TGTGCCAGCAGCTTAGTGGCAGGGGGAAACACCATATATTTT. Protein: CASSLVAGGNTIYF.

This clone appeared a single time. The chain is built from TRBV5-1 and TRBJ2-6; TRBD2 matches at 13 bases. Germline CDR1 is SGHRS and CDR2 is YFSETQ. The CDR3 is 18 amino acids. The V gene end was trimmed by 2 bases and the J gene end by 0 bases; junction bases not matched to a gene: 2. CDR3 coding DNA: TGCGCCAGCAGCTTACGGACTAGCGGGAGCTCTGGGGCCAACGTCCTGACTTTC. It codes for CASSLRTSGSSGANVLTF.

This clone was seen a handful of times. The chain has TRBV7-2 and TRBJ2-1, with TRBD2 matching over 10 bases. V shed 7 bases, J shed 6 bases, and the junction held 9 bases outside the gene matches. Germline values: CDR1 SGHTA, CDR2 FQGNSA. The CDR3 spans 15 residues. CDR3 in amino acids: CASTTGTSEPNEQFF. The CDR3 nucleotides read TGTGCCAGCACCACAGGGACTAGCGAACCCAATGAGCAGTTCTTC.

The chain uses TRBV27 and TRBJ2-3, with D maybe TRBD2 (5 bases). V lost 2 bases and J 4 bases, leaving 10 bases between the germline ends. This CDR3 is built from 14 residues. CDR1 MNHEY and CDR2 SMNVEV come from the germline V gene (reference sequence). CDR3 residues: CASSLGLAPDTQYF. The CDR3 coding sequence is TGTGCCAGCAGTTTAGGGCTAGCACCAGATACGCAGTATTTT.

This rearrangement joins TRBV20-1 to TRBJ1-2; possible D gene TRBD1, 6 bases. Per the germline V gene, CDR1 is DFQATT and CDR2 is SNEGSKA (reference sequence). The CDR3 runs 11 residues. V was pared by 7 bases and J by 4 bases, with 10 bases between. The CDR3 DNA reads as TGCAGTGTGCCCAGGGGCTATGGCTACACCTTC. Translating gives CSVPRGYGYTF.

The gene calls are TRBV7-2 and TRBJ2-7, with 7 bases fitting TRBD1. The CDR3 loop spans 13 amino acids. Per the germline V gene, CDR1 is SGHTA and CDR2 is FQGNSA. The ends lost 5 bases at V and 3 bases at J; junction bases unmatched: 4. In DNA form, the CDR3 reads TGTGCCAGCAGCACAAGACAGGGCTACGAGCAGTACTTC. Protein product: CASSTRQGYEQYF.

The CDR3 spells CASSLAYNEQFF. The CDR3 region has the DNA TGCGCCAGCAGCTTGGCCTACAATGAGCAGTTCTTC. The chain has TRBV5-1 and TRBJ2-1; D uncertain. CDR1 and CDR2 (germline): SGHRS, YFSETQ. Trimming removed 0 bases from V and 2 bases from J, with 0 bases in between. This CDR3 spans 12 amino acids.

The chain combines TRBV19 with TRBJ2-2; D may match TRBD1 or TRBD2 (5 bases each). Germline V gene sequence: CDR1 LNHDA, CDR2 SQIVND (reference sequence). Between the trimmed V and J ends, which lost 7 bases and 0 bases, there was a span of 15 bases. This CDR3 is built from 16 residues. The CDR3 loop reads CASTDGGRTNTGELFF. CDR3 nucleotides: TGTGCCAGTACCGATGGGGGACGGACGAACACCGGGGAGCTGTTTTTT.

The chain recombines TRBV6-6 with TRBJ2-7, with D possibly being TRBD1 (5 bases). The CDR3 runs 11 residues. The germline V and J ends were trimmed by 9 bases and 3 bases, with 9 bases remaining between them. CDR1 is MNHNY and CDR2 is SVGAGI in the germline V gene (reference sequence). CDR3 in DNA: TGTGCCAGTCTACAGGACTACGAGCAGTACTTC. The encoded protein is CASLQDYEQYF.

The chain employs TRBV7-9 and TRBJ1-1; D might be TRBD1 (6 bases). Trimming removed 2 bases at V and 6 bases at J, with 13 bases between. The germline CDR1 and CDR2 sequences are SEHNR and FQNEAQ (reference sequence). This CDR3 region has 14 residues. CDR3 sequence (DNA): TGTGCCAGCAGCTTATCAGGGGTTGCGGCTGAAGCTTTCTTT. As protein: CASSLSGVAAEAFF.

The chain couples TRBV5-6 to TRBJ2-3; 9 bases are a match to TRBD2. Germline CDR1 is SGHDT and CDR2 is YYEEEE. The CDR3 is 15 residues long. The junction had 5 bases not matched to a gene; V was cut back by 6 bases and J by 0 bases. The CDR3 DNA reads TGTGCCAGCATCAGACTAGCGGCGAGCACAGATACGCAGTATTTT. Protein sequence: CASIRLAASTDTQYF.

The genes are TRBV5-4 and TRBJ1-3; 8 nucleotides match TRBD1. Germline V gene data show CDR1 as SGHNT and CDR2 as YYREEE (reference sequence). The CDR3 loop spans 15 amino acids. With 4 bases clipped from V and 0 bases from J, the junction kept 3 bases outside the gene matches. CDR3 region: CASSRDRYSGNTIYF. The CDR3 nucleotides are TGTGCCAGCAGCCGGGACAGGTACTCTGGAAACACCATATATTTT.

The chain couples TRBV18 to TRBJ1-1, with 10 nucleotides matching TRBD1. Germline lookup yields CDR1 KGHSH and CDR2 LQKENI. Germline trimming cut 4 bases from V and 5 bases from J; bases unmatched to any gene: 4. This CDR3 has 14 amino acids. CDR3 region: CASSLTGGGTEAFF. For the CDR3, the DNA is TGTGCCAGCTCACTGACAGGGGGCGGGACTGAAGCTTTCTTT.

The CDR3 DNA reads TGTGCCAGTACCCCAGCAAGCGCCGGACGTTATGGAAACACCATATATTTT. Its translation: CASTPASAGRYGNTIYF. The chain recombines TRBV19 with TRBJ1-3; D not resolved. The germline V and J ends were trimmed by 7 bases and 3 bases, with 22 bases remaining between them. Germline V gene lookup returns CDR1 LNHDA and CDR2 SQIVND (reference sequence). The CDR3 sequence is 17 residues long.

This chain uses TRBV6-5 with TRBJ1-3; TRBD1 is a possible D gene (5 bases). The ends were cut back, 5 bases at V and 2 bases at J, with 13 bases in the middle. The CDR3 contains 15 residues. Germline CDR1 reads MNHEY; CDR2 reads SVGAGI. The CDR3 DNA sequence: TGTGCCAGCAGTAGGGGCCCCTCTCCTGGAAACACCATATATTTT. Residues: CASSRGPSPGNTIYF.

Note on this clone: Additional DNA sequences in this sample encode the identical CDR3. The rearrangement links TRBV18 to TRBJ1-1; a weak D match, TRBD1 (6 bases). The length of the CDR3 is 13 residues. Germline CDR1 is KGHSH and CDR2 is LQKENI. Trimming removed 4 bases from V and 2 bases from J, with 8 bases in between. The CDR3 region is CASSRTDNTEAFF. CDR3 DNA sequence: TGTGCCAGCTCACGGACAGATAACACTGAAGCTTTCTTT.

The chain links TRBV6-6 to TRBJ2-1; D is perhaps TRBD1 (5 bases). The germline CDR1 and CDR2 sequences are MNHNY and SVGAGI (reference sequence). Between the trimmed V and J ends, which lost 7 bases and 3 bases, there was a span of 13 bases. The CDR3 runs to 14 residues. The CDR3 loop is CASNPAGIYNEQFF. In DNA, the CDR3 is TGTGCCAGCAACCCGGCAGGGATCTACAATGAGCAGTTCTTC.

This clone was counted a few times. The CDR3 DNA sequence: TGTGCCAGCAGCTTAGCATCCCAGACCCAGTACTTC. It codes for CASSLASQTQYF. The chain has TRBV11-2 and TRBJ2-5; D is undetermined. Trimming shortened V by 1 base and J by 6 bases, and 6 bases separated the two germline ends. Germline CDR1 reads SGHAT; CDR2 reads FQNNGV. The CDR3 is 12 amino acids.